Presented here are 23 T cell receptor beta chains from one specimen sequenced in a study of blood T cell repertoires in COVID-19. Using immunoSEQ multiplex PCR, the repertoire was profiled, and TCRdb retains in-frame clones only, with some absent. Of roughly 230,000 clones in the sample, 75% to 90% were seen once. Sequenced input: peripheral blood. Receptor source: a woman in her 40s who had recovered from COVID-19.

The chain couples TRBV2 to TRBJ1-5; 10 nucleotides line up with TRBD1. The J segment lost 2 bases and the V segment lost 6 bases, leaving 1 base of the junction unmatched. The CDR3 totals 14 residues. Germline V gene lookup returns CDR1 SNHLY and CDR2 FYNNEI. This chain's CDR3 is CASSGTGGNQPQHF. The DNA for the CDR3 is TGTGCCAGCAGCGGGACAGGGGGCAATCAGCCCCAGCATTTT.

V and J are TRBV10-3 and TRBJ2-2; no definite D call. This CDR3 is built from 13 residues. The ends were cut back, 2 bases at V and 3 bases at J, with 4 bases in the middle. The germline CDR1 and CDR2 sequences are ENHRY and SYGVKD. The CDR3 DNA follows: TGTGCCATCAGTGAGACGGACACCGGGGAGCTGTTTTTT. It codes for CAISETDTGELFF.

This clone was counted a single time. The V and J genes are TRBV28 and TRBJ2-5, with TRBD1 matching over 7 bases. The CDR3 is 13 residues long. J lost 1 base, V lost 10 bases, and 6 bases had no gene match. From germline, CDR1 is MDHEN and CDR2 SYDVKM. The CDR3 reads CAIIDRVQETQYF. The CDR3 DNA reads as TGTGCCATCATCGACAGGGTCCAAGAGACCCAGTACTTC.

The chain has TRBV10-2 and TRBJ2-2; D gene unclear. The V end was cut by 4 bases, the J end by 0 bases, with 9 bases between. The germline CDR1 and CDR2 sequences are WSHSY and SAAADI. The CDR3 is made up of 15 amino acids. CDR3 region: CASSVTFANTGELFF. The CDR3 nucleotides read TGCGCCAGCAGTGTGACATTCGCGAACACCGGGGAGCTGTTTTTT.

The V and J genes are TRBV5-4 and TRBJ2-5, with D unclear. Germline V gene lookup returns CDR1 SGHNT and CDR2 YYREEE (reference sequence). The V gene lost 0 bases and the J gene lost 2 bases, with 5 bases spanning the gap. The CDR3 contains 13 residues. The CDR3 DNA reads as TGTGCCAGCAGCTTGGCCCTACAAGAGACCCAGTACTTC. It codes for CASSLALQETQYF.

The chain carries TRBV29-1 and TRBJ1-2; a weak D match, TRBD1 (5 bases). Germline CDR1 is SQVTM and CDR2 is ANQGSEA. This CDR3 is 12 amino acids long. The V end was cut by 1 base, the J end by 4 bases, with 7 bases between. The CDR3 DNA reads as TGCAGCGTTGAAGGCAGGGTCTATGGCTACACCTTC. It yields the protein CSVEGRVYGYTF.

This rearrangement joins TRBV5-4 to TRBJ2-1; no reliable D call. CDR1 SGHNT and CDR2 YYREEE come from the germline V gene (reference sequence). V lost 3 bases to trimming and J lost 0 bases, with 4 bases between them. The CDR3 extends over 13 amino acids. In DNA form, the CDR3 reads TGTGCCAGCAGCTCCATCTCCTACAATGAGCAGTTCTTC. Translating gives CASSSISYNEQFF.

V and J are TRBV2 and TRBJ1-1, with D uncertain. Germline V gene data show CDR1 as SNHLY and CDR2 as FYNNEI. The CDR3 totals 16 residues. Trimming took 3 bases from V and 5 from J, leaving 19 bases between them. CDR3 amino acids: CASSDEKGGMGTEAFF. The CDR3 DNA follows: TGTGCCAGCAGTGACGAGAAGGGCGGGATGGGGACTGAAGCTTTCTTT.

The rearrangement links TRBV10-3 to TRBJ2-2; 9 bases map to TRBD1. Trimming at V came to 2 bases and at J to 6 bases, leaving 4 bases not matched to a gene. CDR3 size: 15 residues. Germline assignment: CDR1 ENHRY and CDR2 SYGVKD. In DNA, the CDR3 is TGTGCCATCAGTGAGCCGGGACAGGGAGCCGGGGAGCTGTTTTTT. Translating gives CAISEPGQGAGELFF.

J is TRBJ1-2 and V is TRBV6-5; perhaps TRBD1 as D (5 bases). V lost 6 bases and J 4 bases, leaving 15 bases between the germline ends. This CDR3 spans 14 amino acids. Per the germline V gene, CDR1 is MNHEY and CDR2 is SVGAGI. This chain's CDR3 is CASRSVGGTYGYTF. CDR3 nucleotides: TGTGCCAGCAGATCCGTGGGGGGGACCTATGGCTACACCTTC.

The gene calls are TRBV11-3 and TRBJ1-1; D ambiguous. Trimming cost V 5 bases and J 1 base, with 14 bases left between them. The CDR3 has 15 amino acids. Germline loops: CDR1 SGHNT, CDR2 YENEEA. The CDR3 sequence is CASSPRGGPNTEAFF. The CDR3 DNA is TGTGCCAGCAGCCCTCGCGGCGGGCCGAACACTGAAGCTTTCTTT.

CDR3 in amino acids: CASSMGWQGDGYTF. CDR3 coding DNA: TGTGCCAGTAGTATGGGCTGGCAGGGTGATGGCTACACCTTC. The chain has TRBV19 and TRBJ1-2; D is possibly TRBD1 (5 bases). Germline-derived CDR1 and CDR2 are LNHDA and SQIVND (reference sequence). The CDR3 runs 14 residues. Trimming pared 3 bases from V and 6 bases from J, leaving 14 bases between.

The chain employs TRBV30 and TRBJ2-1, with 9 bases aligning to TRBD2. V lost 2 bases to trimming and J lost 5 bases; unmatched junction nucleotides: 4. Germline loops: CDR1 GTSNPN, CDR2 SVGIG (reference sequence). CDR3 length: 14 amino acids. The CDR3 spells CAWSLAGVNNEQFF. CDR3 bases: TGTGCCTGGAGTTTAGCGGGAGTCAACAATGAGCAGTTCTTC.

The rearrangement links TRBV27 to TRBJ1-1; D is uncertain. This CDR3 is 14 amino acids long. Germline CDR1 reads MNHEY; CDR2 reads SMNVEV (reference sequence). The germline V and J ends were trimmed by 8 bases and 1 base, with 14 bases remaining between them. The CDR3 DNA is TGTGCCAGCTCCAGGTATAGACCGAACACTGAAGCTTTCTTT. This gives the protein CASSRYRPNTEAFF.

The rearrangement links TRBV6-6 to TRBJ2-7; TRBD1 might be the D (5 bases). Germline CDR1 reads MNHNY; CDR2 reads SVGAGI (reference sequence). V lost 6 bases and J 10 bases, leaving 16 bases between the germline ends. The CDR3 has 12 amino acids. This CDR3 is CASRPGTGPQYV. DNA of the CDR3: TGTGCCAGCAGACCAGGAACAGGCCCCCAGTACGTC.

The V gene is TRBV28, the J gene TRBJ1-1, with D hard to call. The CDR3 consists of 13 residues. Trimming left V 7 bases short and J 2 bases short, with 11 bases between. CDR1 is MDHEN, CDR2 SYDVKM, per germline. The CDR3, as DNA: TGTGCCAGCACCGCGGGATCTAACACTGAAGCTTTCTTT. Translating it yields CASTAGSNTEAFF.

The J gene is TRBJ2-1, the V gene TRBV6-1; 10 bases are shared with TRBD2. CDR1 and CDR2 (germline): MNHNS, SASEGT. This CDR3 is 15 amino acids long. V was clipped by 1 base and J by 8 bases; unmatched bases: 5. The CDR3 sequence is CASSEEASGSYEQFF. The DNA of the CDR3 is TGTGCCAGCAGTGAAGAGGCTAGCGGGAGCTATGAGCAGTTCTTC.

The chain employs TRBV10-3 and TRBJ2-1, with 9 bases fitting TRBD1. The germline V gene has CDR1 ENHRY and CDR2 SYGVKD. This CDR3 spans 14 amino acids. V trimming: 5 bases; J trimming: 6 bases; junction bases outside the gene matches: 5. CDR3 DNA sequence: TGTGCCATCAGTCCGGGACAGGGTAGCAATGAGCAGTTCTTC. This gives the protein CAISPGQGSNEQFF.

The V call is TRBV28, the J call TRBJ2-7; perhaps TRBD2 as D (6 bases). This CDR3 has 14 residues. V lost 9 bases and J 4 bases, leaving 19 bases between the germline ends. CDR1 MDHEN and CDR2 SYDVKM come from the germline V gene. The CDR3 nucleotides read TGTGCCAGTGGGATCGGGAGAGGGATTTACGAGCAGTACTTC. Translated: CASGIGRGIYEQYF.

This rearrangement joins TRBV10-3 to TRBJ1-2; 8 positions agree with TRBD1. Losses at the gene ends were 10 bases for V and 2 bases for J; bases not matched to a gene: 3. The CDR3 loop spans 12 amino acids. In germline, CDR1 is ENHRY, CDR2 SYGVKD. CDR3 nucleotide sequence: TGTGCCACGAGGACAGGGAACTATGGCTACACCTTC. Amino acids: CATRTGNYGYTF.

The chain employs TRBV24-1 and TRBJ1-2; 9 positions agree with TRBD1. J was trimmed by 6 bases and V by 1 base; bases with no gene match: 2. CDR1 and CDR2 from the germline V gene are KGHDR and SFDVKD. The CDR3 totals 14 residues. CDR3 DNA: TGTGCCACCAGTGATTTATGGACAGGGGATGGCTACACCTTC. The encoded protein is CATSDLWTGDGYTF.

The rearrangement joins TRBV5-1 to TRBJ2-7; no clear D gene. Trimming removed 4 bases from V and 4 bases from J, with 12 bases in between. CDR1 is SGHRS, CDR2 YFSETQ, per germline. The CDR3 totals 13 residues. CDR3 sequence reads: CASSPMTGYEQYF. CDR3 in DNA: TGCGCCAGCAGCCCGATGACGGGTTACGAGCAGTACTTC.

The rearrangement uses TRBV27 and TRBJ1-2, with D unresolved. The germline V gene has CDR1 MNHEY and CDR2 SMNVEV (reference sequence). The V end was cut by 4 bases, the J end by 8 bases, with 23 bases between. The CDR3 has 16 residues. The CDR3 region has the DNA TGTGCCAGCAGTTCGTTACCACTCGGACGGGATAGGGGCTACACCTTC. Encoded protein: CASSSLPLGRDRGYTF.